These 8 T cell receptor beta chains originate from one sample sequenced in a study of T cell repertoires in ileal Crohn's disease. Documented time point: neoterminal ileum biopsy at postoperative endoscopy, about 6 months after surgery. Clones were read by immunoSEQ multiplex PCR, and TCRdb kept only the in-frame ones, dropping some. The table has roughly 13,000 clones, about 82% seen once. Sequenced input: ileal tissue. The receptors derive from an adult with Crohn's disease.

The chain recombines TRBV10-3 with TRBJ2-1; 8 nucleotides line up with TRBD2. The trim removed 8 bases at V and 6 bases at J, leaving 6 bases unmatched. The CDR3 is 13 amino acids. Germline lookup yields CDR1 ENHRY and CDR2 SYGVKD. The CDR3 reads CAILPGGANEQFF. Written as DNA, the CDR3 is TGTGCCATCTTACCGGGAGGGGCCAATGAGCAGTTCTTC.

This clone was detected only once. The CDR3 DNA reads TGTGCCAGCAGCTTAACGCAAGGGGGCAGGGCTTCTAGCTCCTACGAGCAGTACTTC. This sequence encodes CASSLTQGGRASSSYEQYF. The chain carries TRBV7-8 and TRBJ2-7, with 7 bases identical to TRBD1. V was pared by 2 bases and J by 0 bases, with 16 bases of the junction left unmatched. Per germline, CDR1 SGHVS and CDR2 FQNEAQ. This CDR3 spans 19 amino acids.

This sequence joins TRBV6-1 and TRBJ1-2; TRBD1 might be the D (6 bases). CDR3 length: 15 amino acids. The V end lost 0 bases, the J end lost 6 bases, and 14 bases lay between the germline ends. Germline V gene data show CDR1 as MNHNS and CDR2 as SASEGT. The CDR3 loop is CASSEALQQGNGYTF. Here the CDR3 DNA reads TGTGCCAGCAGTGAAGCGCTTCAACAGGGTAATGGCTACACCTTC.

This chain links TRBV19 with TRBJ1-1; 7 nucleotides line up with TRBD1. CDR3 length: 14 amino acids. From germline, CDR1 is LNHDA and CDR2 SQIVND (reference sequence). J lost 3 bases, V lost 6 bases, and 7 bases had no gene match. CDR3 amino acids: CASSHRGRDTEAFF. The CDR3 nucleotides read TGTGCCAGTAGCCACAGGGGAAGGGACACTGAAGCTTTCTTT.

This clone was detected once. The chain combines TRBV5-1 with TRBJ2-3; TRBD1 matches 8 bases. From germline, CDR1 is SGHRS and CDR2 YFSETQ. The CDR3 is made up of 15 amino acids. V trimming: 0 bases; J trimming: 6 bases; junction bases outside the gene matches: 6. CDR3 region: CASSLGQGAGDTQYF. The CDR3 nucleotides read TGCGCCAGCAGCTTGGGGCAGGGGGCCGGGGATACGCAGTATTTT.

J is TRBJ1-5 and V is TRBV6-1, with D perhaps TRBD1 (5 bases). This CDR3 region has 18 residues. CDR1 and CDR2 (germline): MNHNS, SASEGT. V lost 2 bases to trimming and J lost 2 bases, with 19 bases between them. DNA of the CDR3: TGTGCCAGCAGTGAACTTGGCCGGACGGGACTTGGCAATCAGCCCCAGCATTTT. Amino acid sequence: CASSELGRTGLGNQPQHF.

This chain links TRBV28 with TRBJ2-7, with D tentatively TRBD2 (6 bases). The CDR3 spans 12 residues. From germline, CDR1 is MDHEN and CDR2 SYDVKM. V was clipped by 8 bases and J by 6 bases, with 14 bases between them. The CDR3 bases are TGTGCCAGCGGGGGGAGGCGACGCGAGCAGTACTTC. This translates into CASGGRRREQYF.

V gene TRBV28 combines with J gene TRBJ2-3; weak D call: TRBD1 (6 bases). The V end lost 5 bases, the J end lost 4 bases, and 13 bases lay between the germline ends. The CDR3 has 14 residues. Germline assignment: CDR1 MDHEN and CDR2 SYDVKM. The DNA of the CDR3 is TGTGCCAGCAGTCCCCCTCACAGGGCAGATACGCAGTATTTT. Translating it yields CASSPPHRADTQYF.